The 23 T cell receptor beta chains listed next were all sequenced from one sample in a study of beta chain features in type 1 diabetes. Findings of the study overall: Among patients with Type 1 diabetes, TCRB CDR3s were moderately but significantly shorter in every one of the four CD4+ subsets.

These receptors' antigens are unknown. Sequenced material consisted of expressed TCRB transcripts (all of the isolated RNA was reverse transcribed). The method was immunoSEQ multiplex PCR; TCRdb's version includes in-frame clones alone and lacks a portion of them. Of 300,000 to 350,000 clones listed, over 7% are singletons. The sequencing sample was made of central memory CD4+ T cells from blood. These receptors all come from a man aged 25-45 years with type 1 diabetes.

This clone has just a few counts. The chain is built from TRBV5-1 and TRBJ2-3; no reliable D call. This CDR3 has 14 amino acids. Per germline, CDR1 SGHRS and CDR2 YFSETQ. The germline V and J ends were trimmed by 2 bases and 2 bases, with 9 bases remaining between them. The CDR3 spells CASSLGQFTDTQYF. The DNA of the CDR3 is TGCGCCAGCAGCTTAGGCCAGTTCACAGATACGCAGTATTTT.

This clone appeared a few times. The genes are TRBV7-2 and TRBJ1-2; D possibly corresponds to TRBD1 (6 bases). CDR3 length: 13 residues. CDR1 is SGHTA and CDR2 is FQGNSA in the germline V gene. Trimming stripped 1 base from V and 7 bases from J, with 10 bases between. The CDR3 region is CASSLEQGIGYTF. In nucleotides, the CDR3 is TGTGCCAGCAGCTTAGAACAGGGAATTGGCTACACCTTC.

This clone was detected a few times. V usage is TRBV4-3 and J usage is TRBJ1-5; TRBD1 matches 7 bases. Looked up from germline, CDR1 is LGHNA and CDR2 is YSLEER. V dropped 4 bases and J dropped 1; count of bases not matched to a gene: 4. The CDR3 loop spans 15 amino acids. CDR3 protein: CASSLTGMSNQPQHF. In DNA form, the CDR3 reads TGCGCCAGCAGCCTGACAGGGATGAGCAATCAGCCCCAGCATTTT.

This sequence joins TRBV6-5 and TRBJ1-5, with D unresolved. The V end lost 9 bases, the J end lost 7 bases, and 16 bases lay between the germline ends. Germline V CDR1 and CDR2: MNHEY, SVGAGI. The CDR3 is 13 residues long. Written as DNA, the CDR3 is TGTGCCAGTGCCCTTGAGGAGGGCCAGCCCCAGCATTTT. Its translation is CASALEEGQPQHF.

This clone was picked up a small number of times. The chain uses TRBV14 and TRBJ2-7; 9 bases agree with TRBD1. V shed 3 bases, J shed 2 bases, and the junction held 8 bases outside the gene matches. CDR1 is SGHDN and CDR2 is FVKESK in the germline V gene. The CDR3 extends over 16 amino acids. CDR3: CASSQRPGQGPYEQYF. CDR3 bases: TGTGCCAGCAGCCAGAGACCGGGACAGGGACCCTACGAGCAGTACTTC. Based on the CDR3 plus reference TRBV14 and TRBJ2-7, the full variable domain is EAGVTQFPSHSVIEKGQTVTLRCDPISGHDNLYWYRRVMGKEIKFLLHFVKESKQDESGMPNNRFLAERTGGTYSTLKVQPAELEDSGVYFCASSQRPGQGPYEQYFGPGTRLTVT.

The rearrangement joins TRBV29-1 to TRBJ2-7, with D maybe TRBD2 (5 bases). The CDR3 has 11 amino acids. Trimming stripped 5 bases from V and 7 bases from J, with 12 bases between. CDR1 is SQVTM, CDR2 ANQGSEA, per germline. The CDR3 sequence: CSVRHGGEQYF. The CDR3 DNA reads TGCAGCGTTAGACACGGAGGTGAGCAGTACTTC.

The chain's CDR3 is CASGLSGGAFNIQYF. The DNA for the CDR3 is TGTGCCAGCGGCCTCAGCGGGGGGGCCTTCAACATTCAGTACTTC. V is TRBV7-2 and J is TRBJ2-4; 10 bases map to TRBD2. Trimming removed 8 bases from V and 7 bases from J; junction bases left unmatched: 11. The CDR3 is made up of 15 amino acids. The V gene's germline CDR1 is SGHTA and CDR2 FQGNSA.

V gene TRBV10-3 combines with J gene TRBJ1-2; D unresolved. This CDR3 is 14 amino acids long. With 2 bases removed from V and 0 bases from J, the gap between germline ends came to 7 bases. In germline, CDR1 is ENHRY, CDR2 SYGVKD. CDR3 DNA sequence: TGTGCCATCAGTGAGGCAGGATCTAACTATGGCTACACCTTC. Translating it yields CAISEAGSNYGYTF.

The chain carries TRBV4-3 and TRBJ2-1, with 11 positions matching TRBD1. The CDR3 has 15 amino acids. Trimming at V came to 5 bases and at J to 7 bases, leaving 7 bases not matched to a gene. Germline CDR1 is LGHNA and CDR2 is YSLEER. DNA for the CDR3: TGCGCCAGCAGCACAGGGACAGGGGGTCCGAATGAGCAGTTCTTC. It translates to CASSTGTGGPNEQFF.

This CDR3 reads CASSHFSILRAGSAGTQYF. The CDR3 DNA follows: TGCGCCAGCAGTCACTTTTCGATTTTAAGGGCGGGGTCCGCGGGTACGCAGTATTTT. The J gene is TRBJ2-3, the V gene TRBV23-1; a possible D gene is TRBD2 (6 bases). TRBV23-1 is given ORF status, its function remaining uncertain. Deletions cut 3 bases from V and 8 bases from J, with 30 bases between. This CDR3 region has 19 residues.

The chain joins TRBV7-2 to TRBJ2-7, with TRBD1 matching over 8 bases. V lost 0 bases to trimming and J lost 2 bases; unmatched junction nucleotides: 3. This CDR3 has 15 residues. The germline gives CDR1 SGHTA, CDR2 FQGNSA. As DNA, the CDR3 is TGTGCCAGCAGCTTAGCCGCGACAGGGGCCTACGAGCAGTACTTC. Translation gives CASSLAATGAYEQYF.

Here the CDR3 reads CAISDTTGPGEEQYF. CDR3 nucleotide sequence: TGTGCCATCAGTGACACGACAGGGCCAGGAGAAGAGCAGTACTTC. The genes are TRBV10-3 and TRBJ2-7, with 7 bases fitting TRBD1. CDR3 size: 15 residues. The germline V gene has CDR1 ENHRY and CDR2 SYGVKD. The V segment lost 3 bases and the J segment 7 bases; nucleotides outside the gene matches: 12.

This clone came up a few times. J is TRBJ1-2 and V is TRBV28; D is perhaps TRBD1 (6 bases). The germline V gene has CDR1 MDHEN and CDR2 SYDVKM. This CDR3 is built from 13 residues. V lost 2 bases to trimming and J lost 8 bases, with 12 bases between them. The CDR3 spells CASSLLGARGYTF. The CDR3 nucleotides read TGTGCCAGCAGTTTACTGGGGGCCCGGGGCTACACCTTC.

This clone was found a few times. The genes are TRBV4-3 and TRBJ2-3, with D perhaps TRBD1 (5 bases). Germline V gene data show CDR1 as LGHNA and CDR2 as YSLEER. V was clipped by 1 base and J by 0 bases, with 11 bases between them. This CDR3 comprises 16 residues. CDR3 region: CASSQVKQASTDTQYF. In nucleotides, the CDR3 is TGCGCCAGCAGCCAAGTAAAACAGGCTAGCACAGATACGCAGTATTTT.

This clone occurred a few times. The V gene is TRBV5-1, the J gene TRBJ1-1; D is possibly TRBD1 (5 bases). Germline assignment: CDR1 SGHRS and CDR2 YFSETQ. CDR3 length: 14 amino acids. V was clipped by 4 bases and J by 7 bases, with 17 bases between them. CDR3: CASSSGQGAGEAFF. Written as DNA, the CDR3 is TGCGCCAGCAGCAGCGGCCAGGGAGCTGGTGAAGCTTTCTTT.

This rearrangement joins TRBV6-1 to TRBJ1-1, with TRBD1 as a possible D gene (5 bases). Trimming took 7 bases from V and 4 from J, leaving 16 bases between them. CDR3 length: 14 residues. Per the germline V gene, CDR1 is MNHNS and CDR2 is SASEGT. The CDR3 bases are TGTGCCAGCAATCACTTAGGACACCCCACTGAAGCTTTCTTT. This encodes CASNHLGHPTEAFF.

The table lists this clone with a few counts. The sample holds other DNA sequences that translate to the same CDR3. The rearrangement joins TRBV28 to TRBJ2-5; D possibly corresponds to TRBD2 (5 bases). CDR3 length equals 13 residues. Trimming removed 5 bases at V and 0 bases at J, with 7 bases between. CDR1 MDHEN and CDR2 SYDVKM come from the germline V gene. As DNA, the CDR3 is TGTGCCAGCAGTCCCGGGGACCAAGAGACCCAGTACTTC. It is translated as CASSPGDQETQYF.

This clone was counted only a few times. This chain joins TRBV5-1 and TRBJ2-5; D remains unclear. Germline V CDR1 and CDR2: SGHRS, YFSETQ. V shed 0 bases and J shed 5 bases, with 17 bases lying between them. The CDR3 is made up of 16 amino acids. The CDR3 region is CASSLAPAASGETQYF. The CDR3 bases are TGCGCCAGCAGCTTGGCCCCGGCTGCCTCCGGGGAGACCCAGTACTTC.

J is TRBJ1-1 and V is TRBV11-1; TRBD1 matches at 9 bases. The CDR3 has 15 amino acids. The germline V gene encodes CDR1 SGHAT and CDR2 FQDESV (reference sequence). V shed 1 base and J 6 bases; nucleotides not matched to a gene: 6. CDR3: CASSLGTGVSAEAFF. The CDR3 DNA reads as TGTGCCAGCAGCTTAGGGACAGGGGTCTCGGCTGAAGCTTTCTTT.

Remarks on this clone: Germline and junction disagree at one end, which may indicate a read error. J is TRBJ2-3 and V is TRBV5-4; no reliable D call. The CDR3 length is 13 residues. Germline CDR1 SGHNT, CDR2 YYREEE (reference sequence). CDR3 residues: CASSPPGADTQYF. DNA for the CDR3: TGCGCCAGCAGCCCACCCGGCGCAGATACGCAGTATTTT.

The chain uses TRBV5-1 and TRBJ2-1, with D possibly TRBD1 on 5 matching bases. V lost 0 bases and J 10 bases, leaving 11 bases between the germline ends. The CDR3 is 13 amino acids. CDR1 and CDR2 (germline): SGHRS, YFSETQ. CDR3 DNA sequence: TGCGCCAGCAGCTTGGGCAGGGTAGGCGAGCAGTTCTTC. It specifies CASSLGRVGEQFF.

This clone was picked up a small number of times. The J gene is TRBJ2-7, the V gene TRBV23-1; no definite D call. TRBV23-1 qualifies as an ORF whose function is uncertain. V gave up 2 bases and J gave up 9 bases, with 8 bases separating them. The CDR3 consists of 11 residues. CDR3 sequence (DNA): TGCGCCAGCAGTCAAAGGACGGTGCAGTACTTC. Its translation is CASSQRTVQYF.

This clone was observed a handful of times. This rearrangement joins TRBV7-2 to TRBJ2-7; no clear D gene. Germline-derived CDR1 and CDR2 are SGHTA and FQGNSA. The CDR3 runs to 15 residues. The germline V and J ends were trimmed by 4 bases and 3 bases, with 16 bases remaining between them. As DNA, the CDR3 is TGTGCCAGCAGCTCCAAGGGCGGAGAGTTCTACGAGCAGTACTTC. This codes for CASSSKGGEFYEQYF.